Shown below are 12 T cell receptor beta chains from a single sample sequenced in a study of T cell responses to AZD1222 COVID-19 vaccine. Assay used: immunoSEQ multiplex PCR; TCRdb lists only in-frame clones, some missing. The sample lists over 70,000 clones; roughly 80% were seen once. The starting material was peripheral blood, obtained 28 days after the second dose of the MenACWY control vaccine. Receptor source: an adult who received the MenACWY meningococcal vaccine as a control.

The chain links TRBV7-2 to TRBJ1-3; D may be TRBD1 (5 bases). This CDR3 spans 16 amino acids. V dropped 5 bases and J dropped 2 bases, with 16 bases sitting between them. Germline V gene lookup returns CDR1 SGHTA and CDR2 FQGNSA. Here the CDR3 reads CASSKGSGSPGNTIYF. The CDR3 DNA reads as TGTGCCAGCAGCAAGGGGTCAGGGAGCCCTGGAAACACCATATATTTT.

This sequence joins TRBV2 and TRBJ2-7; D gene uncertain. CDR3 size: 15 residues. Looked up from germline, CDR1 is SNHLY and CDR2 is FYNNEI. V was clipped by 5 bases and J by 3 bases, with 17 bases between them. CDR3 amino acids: CASSLRPQVGYEQYF. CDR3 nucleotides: TGTGCCAGCAGTCTCCGGCCCCAGGTGGGCTACGAGCAGTACTTC.

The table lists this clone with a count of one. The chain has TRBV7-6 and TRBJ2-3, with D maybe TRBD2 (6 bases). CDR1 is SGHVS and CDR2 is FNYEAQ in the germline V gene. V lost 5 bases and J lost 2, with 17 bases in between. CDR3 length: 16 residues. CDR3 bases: TGTGCCAGCAGCGACACCCTGGGACTGTACACAGATACGCAGTATTTT. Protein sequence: CASSDTLGLYTDTQYF.

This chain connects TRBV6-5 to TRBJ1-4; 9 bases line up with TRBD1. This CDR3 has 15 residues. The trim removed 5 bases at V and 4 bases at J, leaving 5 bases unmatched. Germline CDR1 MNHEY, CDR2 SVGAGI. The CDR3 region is CASSTQTGGNEKLFF. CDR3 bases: TGTGCCAGCAGTACCCAGACAGGGGGTAATGAAAAACTGTTTTTT.

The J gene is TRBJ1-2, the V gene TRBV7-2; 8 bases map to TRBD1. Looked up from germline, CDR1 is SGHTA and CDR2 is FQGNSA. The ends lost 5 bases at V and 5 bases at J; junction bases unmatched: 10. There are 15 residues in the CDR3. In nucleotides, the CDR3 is TGTGCCAGCAGCCAGGACAGGGACGGTCTTTATGGCTACACCTTC. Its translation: CASSQDRDGLYGYTF.

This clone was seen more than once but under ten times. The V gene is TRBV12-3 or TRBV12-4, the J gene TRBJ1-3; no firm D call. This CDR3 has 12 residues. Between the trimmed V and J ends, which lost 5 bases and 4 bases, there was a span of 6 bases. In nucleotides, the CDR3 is TGTGCCAGCAGTGAAAAAGGAAACACCATATATTTT. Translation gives CASSEKGNTIYF.

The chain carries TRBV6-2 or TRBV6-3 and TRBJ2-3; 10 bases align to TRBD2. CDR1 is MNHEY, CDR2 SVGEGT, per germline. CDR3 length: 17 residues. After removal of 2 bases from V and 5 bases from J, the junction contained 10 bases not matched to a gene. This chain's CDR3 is CASSYPSGGAGIDTQYF. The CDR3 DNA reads TGTGCCAGCAGTTACCCGAGCGGGGGGGCCGGGATAGATACGCAGTATTTT.

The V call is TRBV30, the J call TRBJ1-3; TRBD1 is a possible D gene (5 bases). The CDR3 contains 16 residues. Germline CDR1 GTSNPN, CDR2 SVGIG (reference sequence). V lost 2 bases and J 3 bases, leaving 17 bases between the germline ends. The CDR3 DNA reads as TGTGCCTGGAGTCAGGGACCCCCGGTGCATGGAAACACCATATATTTT. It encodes CAWSQGPPVHGNTIYF.

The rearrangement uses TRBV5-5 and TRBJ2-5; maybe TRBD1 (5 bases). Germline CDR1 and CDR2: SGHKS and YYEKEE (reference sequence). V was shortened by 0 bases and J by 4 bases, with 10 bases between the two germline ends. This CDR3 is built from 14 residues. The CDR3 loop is CASSLGGQGETQYF. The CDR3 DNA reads TGTGCCAGCAGCTTGGGGGGCCAGGGAGAGACCCAGTACTTC.

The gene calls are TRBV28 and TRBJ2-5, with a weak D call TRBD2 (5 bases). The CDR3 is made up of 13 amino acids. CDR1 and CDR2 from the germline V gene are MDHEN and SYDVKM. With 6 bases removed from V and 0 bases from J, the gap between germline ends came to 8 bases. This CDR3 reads CASSPDYQETQYF. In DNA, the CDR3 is TGTGCCAGCAGCCCGGACTACCAAGAGACCCAGTACTTC.

CDR3 DNA sequence: TGTGCCAGAAGCTTGAGTGGACACCGCTCCTACAATGAGCAGTTCTTC. The encoded protein is CARSLSGHRSYNEQFF. The chain employs TRBV5-3 and TRBJ2-1, with D perhaps TRBD1 (5 bases). TRBV5-3 is an open reading frame, and its role is uncertain. V dropped 1 base and J dropped 0 bases, with 11 bases sitting between them. The CDR3 length is 16 residues.

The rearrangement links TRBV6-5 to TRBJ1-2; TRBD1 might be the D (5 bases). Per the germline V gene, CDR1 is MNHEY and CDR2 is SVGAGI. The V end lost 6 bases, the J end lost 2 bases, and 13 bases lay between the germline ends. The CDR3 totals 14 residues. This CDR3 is CASRRRQSNYGYTF. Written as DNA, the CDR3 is TGTGCCAGCAGACGACGACAGTCGAACTATGGCTACACCTTC.